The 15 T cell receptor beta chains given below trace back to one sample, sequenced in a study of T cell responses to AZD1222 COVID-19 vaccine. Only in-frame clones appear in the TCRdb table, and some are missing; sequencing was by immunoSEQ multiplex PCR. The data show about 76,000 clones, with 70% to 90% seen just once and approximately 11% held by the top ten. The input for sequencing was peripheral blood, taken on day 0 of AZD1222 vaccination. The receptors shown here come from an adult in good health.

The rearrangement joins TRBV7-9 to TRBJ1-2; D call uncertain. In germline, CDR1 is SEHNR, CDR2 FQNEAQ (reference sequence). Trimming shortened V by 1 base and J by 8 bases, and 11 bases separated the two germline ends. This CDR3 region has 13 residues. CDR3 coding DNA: TGTGCCAGCAGCTTAGGGTCCGGGAGGGGCTACACCTTC. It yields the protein CASSLGSGRGYTF.

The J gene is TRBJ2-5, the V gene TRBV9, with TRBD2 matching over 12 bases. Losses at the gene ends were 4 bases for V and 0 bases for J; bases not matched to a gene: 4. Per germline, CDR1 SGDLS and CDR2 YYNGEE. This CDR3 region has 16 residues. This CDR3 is CASSKGLAGHQETQYF. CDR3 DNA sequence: TGTGCCAGCAGCAAGGGACTAGCGGGCCACCAAGAGACCCAGTACTTC. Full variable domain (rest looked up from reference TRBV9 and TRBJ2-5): DSGVTQTPKHLITATGQRVTLRCSPRSGDLSVYWYQQSLDQGLQFLIQYYNGEERAKGNILERFSAQQFPDLHSELNLSSLELGDSALYFCASSKGLAGHQETQYFGPGTRLLVL.

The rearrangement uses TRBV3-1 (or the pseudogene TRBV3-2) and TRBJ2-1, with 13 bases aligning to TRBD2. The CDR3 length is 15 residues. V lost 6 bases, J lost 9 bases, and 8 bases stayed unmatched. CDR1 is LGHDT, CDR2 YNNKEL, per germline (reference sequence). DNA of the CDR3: TGTGCCAGCAGGACGACTAGCGGGAGGCAAAGTGAGCAGTTCTTC. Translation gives CASRTTSGRQSEQFF.

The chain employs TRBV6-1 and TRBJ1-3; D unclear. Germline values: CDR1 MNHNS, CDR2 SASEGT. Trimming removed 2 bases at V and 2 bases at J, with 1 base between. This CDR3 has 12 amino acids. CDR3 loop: CASSETGNTIYF. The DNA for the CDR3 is TGTGCCAGCAGTGAAACTGGAAACACCATATATTTT.

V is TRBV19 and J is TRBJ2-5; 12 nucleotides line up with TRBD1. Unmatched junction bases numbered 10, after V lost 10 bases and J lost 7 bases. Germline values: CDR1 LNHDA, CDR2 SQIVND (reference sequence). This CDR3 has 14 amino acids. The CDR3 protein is CATSGTGGEGTQYF. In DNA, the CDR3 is TGTGCCACCTCAGGGACAGGGGGCGAGGGGACCCAGTACTTC. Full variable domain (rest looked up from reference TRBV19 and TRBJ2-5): DGGITQSPKYLFRKEGQNVTLSCEQNLNHDAMYWYRQDPGQGLRLIYYSQIVNDFQKGDIAEGYSVSREKKESFPLTVTSAQKNPTAFYLCATSGTGGEGTQYFGPGTRLLVL.

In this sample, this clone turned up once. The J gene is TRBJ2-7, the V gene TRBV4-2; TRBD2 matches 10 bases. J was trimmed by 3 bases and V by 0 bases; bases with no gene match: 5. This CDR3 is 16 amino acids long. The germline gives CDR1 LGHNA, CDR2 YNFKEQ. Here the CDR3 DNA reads TGTGCCAGCAGCCAAGACCTAGCGGGAGAAATCTACGAGCAGTACTTC. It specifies CASSQDLAGEIYEQYF.

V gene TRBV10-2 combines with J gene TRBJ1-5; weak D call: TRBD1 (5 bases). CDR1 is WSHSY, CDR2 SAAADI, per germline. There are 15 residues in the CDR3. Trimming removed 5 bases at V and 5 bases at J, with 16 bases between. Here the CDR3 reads CASSLGRGRDQPQHF. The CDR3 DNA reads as TGCGCCAGCAGTCTGGGGAGGGGAAGGGATCAGCCCCAGCATTTT.

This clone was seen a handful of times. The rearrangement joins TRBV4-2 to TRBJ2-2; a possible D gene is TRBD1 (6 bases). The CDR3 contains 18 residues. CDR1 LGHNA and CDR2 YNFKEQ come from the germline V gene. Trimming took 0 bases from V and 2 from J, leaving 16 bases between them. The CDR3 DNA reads TGTGCCAGCAGCCAAGAAGTTCGCGCAGGGGCAAACACCGGGGAGCTGTTTTTT. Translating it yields CASSQEVRAGANTGELFF.

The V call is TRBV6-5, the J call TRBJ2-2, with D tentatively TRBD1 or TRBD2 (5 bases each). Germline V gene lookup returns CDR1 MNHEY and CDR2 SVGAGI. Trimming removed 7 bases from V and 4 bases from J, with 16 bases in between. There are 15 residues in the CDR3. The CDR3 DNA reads TGTGCCAGCATTAAATCGGGGACGGCCACCGGGGAGCTGTTTTTT. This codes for CASIKSGTATGELFF.

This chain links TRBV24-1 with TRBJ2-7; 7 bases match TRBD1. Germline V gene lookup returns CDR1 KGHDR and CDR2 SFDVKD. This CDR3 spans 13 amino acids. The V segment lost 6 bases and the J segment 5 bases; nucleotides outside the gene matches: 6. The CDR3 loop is CATSLTGSHEQYF. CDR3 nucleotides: TGTGCCACCAGTCTGACAGGGTCGCACGAGCAGTACTTC.

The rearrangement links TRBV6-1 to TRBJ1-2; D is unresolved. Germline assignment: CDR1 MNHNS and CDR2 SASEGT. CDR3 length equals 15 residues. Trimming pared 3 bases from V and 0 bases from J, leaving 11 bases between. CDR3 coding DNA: TGTGCCAGCAGTGAGTGGACCGGACCTAACTATGGCTACACCTTC. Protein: CASSEWTGPNYGYTF.

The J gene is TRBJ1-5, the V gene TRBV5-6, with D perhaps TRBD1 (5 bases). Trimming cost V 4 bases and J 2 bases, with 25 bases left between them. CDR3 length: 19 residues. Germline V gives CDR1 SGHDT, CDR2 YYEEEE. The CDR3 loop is CASSRVNRDGGFGNQPQHF. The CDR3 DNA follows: TGTGCCAGCAGCCGGGTCAACCGGGACGGTGGATTTGGCAATCAGCCCCAGCATTTT.

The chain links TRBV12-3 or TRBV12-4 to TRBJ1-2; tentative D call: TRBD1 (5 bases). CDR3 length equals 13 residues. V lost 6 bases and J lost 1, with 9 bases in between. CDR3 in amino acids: CASRDTLNYGYTF. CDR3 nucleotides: TGTGCCAGCAGGGACACCCTTAACTATGGCTACACCTTC.

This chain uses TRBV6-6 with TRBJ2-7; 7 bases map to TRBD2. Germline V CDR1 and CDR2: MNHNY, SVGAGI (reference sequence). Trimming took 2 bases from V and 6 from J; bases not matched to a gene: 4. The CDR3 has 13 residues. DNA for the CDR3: TGTGCCAGCAGTTACCGGGGAGGGGCCGAGCAGTACGTC. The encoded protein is CASSYRGGAEQYV.

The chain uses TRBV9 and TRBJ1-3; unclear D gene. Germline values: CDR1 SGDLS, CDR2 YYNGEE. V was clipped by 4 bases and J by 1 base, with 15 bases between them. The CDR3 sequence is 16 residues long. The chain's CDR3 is CASSTPGSVSGNTIYF. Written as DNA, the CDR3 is TGTGCCAGCAGCACCCCCGGGTCCGTTTCTGGAAACACCATATATTTT.